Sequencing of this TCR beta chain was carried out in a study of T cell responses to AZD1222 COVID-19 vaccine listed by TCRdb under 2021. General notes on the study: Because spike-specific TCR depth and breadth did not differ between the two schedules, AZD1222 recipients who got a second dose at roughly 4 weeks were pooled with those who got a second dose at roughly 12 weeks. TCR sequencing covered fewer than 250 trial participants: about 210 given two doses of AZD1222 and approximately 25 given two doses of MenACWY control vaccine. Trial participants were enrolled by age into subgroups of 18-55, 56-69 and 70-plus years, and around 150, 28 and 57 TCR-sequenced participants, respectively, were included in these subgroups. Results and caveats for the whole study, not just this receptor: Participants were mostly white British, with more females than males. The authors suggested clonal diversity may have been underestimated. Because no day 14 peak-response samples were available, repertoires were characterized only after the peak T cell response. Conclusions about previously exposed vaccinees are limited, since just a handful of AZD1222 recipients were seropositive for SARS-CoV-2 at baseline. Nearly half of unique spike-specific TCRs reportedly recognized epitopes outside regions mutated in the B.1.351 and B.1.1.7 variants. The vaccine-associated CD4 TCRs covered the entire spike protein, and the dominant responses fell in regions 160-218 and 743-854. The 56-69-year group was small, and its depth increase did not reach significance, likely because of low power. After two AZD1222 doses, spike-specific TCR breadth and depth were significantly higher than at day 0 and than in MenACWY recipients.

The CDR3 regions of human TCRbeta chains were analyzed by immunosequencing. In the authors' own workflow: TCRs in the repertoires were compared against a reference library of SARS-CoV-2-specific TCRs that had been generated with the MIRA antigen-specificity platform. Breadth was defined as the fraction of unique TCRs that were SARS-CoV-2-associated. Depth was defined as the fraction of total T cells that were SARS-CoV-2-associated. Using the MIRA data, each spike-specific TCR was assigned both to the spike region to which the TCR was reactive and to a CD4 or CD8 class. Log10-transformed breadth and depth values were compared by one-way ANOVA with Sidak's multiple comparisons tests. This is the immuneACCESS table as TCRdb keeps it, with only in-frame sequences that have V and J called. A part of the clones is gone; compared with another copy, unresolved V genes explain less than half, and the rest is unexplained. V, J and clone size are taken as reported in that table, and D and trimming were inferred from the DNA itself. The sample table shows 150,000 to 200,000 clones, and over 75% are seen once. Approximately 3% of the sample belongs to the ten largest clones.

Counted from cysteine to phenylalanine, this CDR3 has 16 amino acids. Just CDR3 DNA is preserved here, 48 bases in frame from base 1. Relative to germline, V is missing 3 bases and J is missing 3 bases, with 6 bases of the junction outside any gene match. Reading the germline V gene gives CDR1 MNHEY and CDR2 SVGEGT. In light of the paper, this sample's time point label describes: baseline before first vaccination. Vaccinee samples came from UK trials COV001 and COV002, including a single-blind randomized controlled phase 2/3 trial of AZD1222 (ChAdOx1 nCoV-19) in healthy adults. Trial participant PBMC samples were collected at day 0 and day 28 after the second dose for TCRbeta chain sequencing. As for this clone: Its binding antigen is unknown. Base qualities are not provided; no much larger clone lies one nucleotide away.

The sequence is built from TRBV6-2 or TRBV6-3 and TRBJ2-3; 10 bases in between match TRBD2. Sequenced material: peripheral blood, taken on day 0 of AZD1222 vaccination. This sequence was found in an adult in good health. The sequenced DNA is TGTGCCAGCAGTTATGGACTAGCGGATCAAACAGATACGCAGTATTTT. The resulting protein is CASSYGLADQTDTQYF.